The next 28 T cell receptor beta chains were all read from a single sample in a study of T cell repertoires in ileal Crohn's disease. Sequenced by immunoSEQ multiplex PCR; TCRdb stores in-frame clones only, minus some. The sample yields over 10,000 clones, approximately 80% seen once. The time point: neoterminal ileum biopsy at postoperative endoscopy, about 6 months after surgery. The source material was ileal tissue. The receptors originated from an adult with Crohn's disease.

The chain uses TRBV7-2 and TRBJ1-3; TRBD1 might be the D (6 bases). Germline V gives CDR1 SGHTA, CDR2 FQGNSA. V was cut by 4 bases and J by 3 bases, with 10 bases left in between. This CDR3 spans 14 amino acids. CDR3 sequence reads: CASSWGRGGNTIYF. DNA for the CDR3: TGTGCCAGCAGCTGGGGGCGCGGTGGAAACACCATATATTTT. Full variable domain (outside the CDR3, taken from reference TRBV7-2 and TRBJ1-3): GAGVSQSPSNKVTEKGKDVELRCDPISGHTALYWYRQSLGQGLEFLIYFQGNSAPDKSGLPSDRFSAERTGGSVSTLTIQRTQQEDSAVYLCASSWGRGGNTIYFGEGSWLTVV.

This chain uses TRBV6-1 with TRBJ1-5; 9 bases line up with TRBD1. With 4 bases clipped from V and 7 bases from J, the junction kept 11 bases outside the gene matches. Germline CDR1 and CDR2: MNHNS and SASEGT. This CDR3 region has 16 residues. The CDR3 loop reads CASSGSITGGWQPQHF. The CDR3 DNA reads as TGTGCCAGCAGTGGATCCATCACAGGGGGCTGGCAGCCCCAGCATTTT.

The rearrangement uses TRBV7-8 and TRBJ2-5; D possibly corresponds to TRBD2 (5 bases). CDR1 and CDR2 (germline): SGHVS, FQNEAQ. This CDR3 contains 14 residues. Trimming took 1 base from V and 2 from J, leaving 8 bases between them. The CDR3, as DNA: TGTGCCAGCAGCTTAGGCACTAGACAAGAGACCCAGTACTTC. It codes for CASSLGTRQETQYF.

This chain joins TRBV2 and TRBJ2-7, with a tentative D call TRBD2 (5 bases). The V end was cut by 3 bases, the J end by 2 bases, with 11 bases between. The CDR3 has 14 amino acids. CDR1 SNHLY and CDR2 FYNNEI come from the germline V gene. The CDR3 bases are TGTGCCAGCAGTGACCCCGGGGTCACCTACGAGCAGTACTTC. It codes for CASSDPGVTYEQYF.

The rearrangement links TRBV6-1 to TRBJ2-3, with D perhaps matching TRBD2 (6 bases). CDR3 size: 15 residues. CDR1 and CDR2 (germline): MNHNS, SASEGT. V lost 3 bases to trimming and J lost 4 bases, with 14 bases between them. DNA of the CDR3: TGTGCCAGCAGTGATCGGGCGGGAAGGGCAGATACGCAGTATTTT. It yields the protein CASSDRAGRADTQYF.

This chain uses TRBV7-2 with TRBJ1-5; D is perhaps TRBD1 (5 bases). CDR1 is SGHTA and CDR2 is FQGNSA in the germline V gene. The CDR3 is 14 amino acids. V shed 3 bases and J shed 4 bases, with 10 bases lying between them. CDR3 sequence reads: CASSFIPGNQPQHF. As DNA, the CDR3 is TGTGCCAGCAGCTTTATTCCAGGGAATCAGCCCCAGCATTTT.

The chain recombines TRBV11-2 with TRBJ1-1; 9 bases match TRBD1. Germline V gene data show CDR1 as SGHAT and CDR2 as FQNNGV. Losses at the gene ends were 4 bases for V and 4 bases for J; bases not matched to a gene: 4. The CDR3 spans 14 residues. The CDR3 sequence: CASSWGQGSTEAFF. CDR3 nucleotides: TGTGCCAGCAGCTGGGGACAGGGCAGCACTGAAGCTTTCTTT.

The rearrangement uses TRBV18 and TRBJ2-7; 7 nucleotides align to TRBD2. The germline V gene encodes CDR1 KGHSH and CDR2 LQKENI. V shed 8 bases and J 1 base; nucleotides not matched to a gene: 11. This CDR3 is 15 amino acids long. CDR3 sequence reads: CASAPAGVGSYEQYF. As DNA, the CDR3 is TGTGCCAGCGCGCCCGCGGGGGTGGGGTCCTACGAGCAGTACTTC.

This clone was found once. The J gene is TRBJ2-3, the V gene TRBV15; D possibly corresponds to TRBD2 (6 bases). Looked up from germline, CDR1 is LNHNV and CDR2 is YYDKDF (reference sequence). The CDR3 contains 15 residues. Between the trimmed V and J ends, which lost 2 bases and 4 bases, there was a span of 13 bases. Here the CDR3 DNA reads TGTGCCACCAGCAGACGGGAGACGACGGCAGATACGCAGTATTTT. Translated, it gives CATSRRETTADTQYF.

V gene TRBV5-4 combines with J gene TRBJ2-7, with a weak D call TRBD1 (6 bases). Deletions cut 4 bases from V and 1 base from J, with 12 bases between. Germline lookup yields CDR1 SGHNT and CDR2 YYREEE (reference sequence). This CDR3 spans 14 amino acids. As DNA, the CDR3 is TGTGCCAGCAGCCTCACCGGACAGTCCTACGAGCAGTACTTC. This gives the protein CASSLTGQSYEQYF.

This chain links TRBV7-3 with TRBJ2-5; 9 bases agree with TRBD2. This CDR3 has 14 amino acids. V gave up 5 bases and J gave up 1 base; unmatched junction bases: 2. Germline CDR1 is SGHTA and CDR2 is FQGTGA. The CDR3 is CASSKAGGQETQYF. The CDR3, as DNA: TGTGCCAGCAGCAAAGCGGGGGGCCAAGAGACCCAGTACTTC. Filled out from reference TRBV7-3 and TRBJ2-5, the complete variable domain reads GAGVSQTPSNKVTEKGKYVELRCDPISGHTALYWYRQSLGQGPEFLIYFQGTGAADDSGLPNDRFFAVRPEGSVSTLKIQRTERGDSAVYLCASSKAGGQETQYFGPGTRLLVL.

The chain uses TRBV6-1 and TRBJ1-2; 9 bases agree with TRBD1. CDR3 length equals 15 residues. CDR1 and CDR2 (germline): MNHNS, SASEGT. The trim removed 4 bases at V and 5 bases at J, leaving 8 bases unmatched. The CDR3 nucleotides are TGTGCCAGCAGTGTCATTCGGGGACAGGGTTATGGCTACACCTTC. Translated: CASSVIRGQGYGYTF.

The chain links TRBV7-8 to TRBJ1-6; unclear D gene. The CDR3 contains 14 residues. Germline V gene sequence: CDR1 SGHVS, CDR2 FQNEAQ. V dropped 1 base and J dropped 5 bases, with 6 bases sitting between them. Here the CDR3 reads CASSLGTDNSPLHF. CDR3 sequence (DNA): TGTGCCAGCAGCTTAGGCACAGATAATTCACCCCTCCACTTT.

This chain joins TRBV30 and TRBJ2-5, with D perhaps TRBD2 (5 bases). This CDR3 contains 14 residues. V lost 4 bases, J lost 4 bases, and 16 bases lay in between. The germline gives CDR1 GTSNPN, CDR2 SVGIG (reference sequence). The CDR3 DNA reads as TGTGCCTGGAACCCGGGAAGACGTCGAGAGACCCAGTACTTC. This encodes CAWNPGRRRETQYF.

V is TRBV15 and J is TRBJ1-5; D unresolved. Trimming took off 1 base at V and 0 bases at J, with 7 bases between the two ends. Germline loops: CDR1 LNHNV, CDR2 YYDKDF (reference sequence). This CDR3 has 15 amino acids. CDR3 DNA: TGTGCCACCAGCAGAGGCGCTTATAGCAATCAGCCCCAGCATTTT. This codes for CATSRGAYSNQPQHF.

About this clone: One end of the junction varies from germline; a read error may be responsible. The CDR3 nucleotides are TGTGCCATCAGTGGGCCCGACAGGGGAACCCTCTTC. Translated: CAISGPDRGTLF. The genes are TRBV10-3 and TRBJ1-2, with 8 nucleotides matching TRBD1. CDR1 and CDR2 (germline): ENHRY, SYGVKD. The CDR3 contains 12 residues.

The CDR3 loop is CASSPRVAGLQETQYF. The CDR3 bases are TGTGCCAGCAGCCCCCGGGTAGCGGGGCTCCAAGAGACCCAGTACTTC. The chain couples TRBV9 to TRBJ2-5, with 8 bases fitting TRBD2. CDR1 and CDR2 (germline): SGDLS, YYNGEE. This CDR3 has 16 amino acids. Trimming cost V 4 bases and J 1 base; bases outside gene matches: 9.

The chain is built from TRBV27 and TRBJ2-7, with 7 bases lining up with TRBD2. V gave up 1 base and J gave up 6 bases; unmatched junction bases: 15. The CDR3 spans 17 residues. The germline V gene encodes CDR1 MNHEY and CDR2 SMNVEV (reference sequence). The CDR3 DNA reads as TGTGCCAGCAGTTTATTGGAGCTGGGCGGGAGCTTTTGCGAGCAGTACTTC. It yields the protein CASSLLELGGSFCEQYF.

The chain is built from TRBV21-1 and TRBJ1-5; the table calls TRBD1, which could not be checked here. TRBV21-1 is shown as a pseudogene. The CDR3 covers 16 residues. The CDR3 region is CASSKERTGQWESQHF. The CDR3 DNA sequence: TGTGCCAGCAGCAAAGAAAGGACAGGGCAGTGGGAATCCCAGCATTTT.

The chain combines TRBV7-9 with TRBJ1-5; 10 positions match TRBD1. This CDR3 has 14 amino acids. Germline V CDR1 and CDR2: SEHNR, FQNEAQ (reference sequence). V was pared by 6 bases and J by 7 bases, with 6 bases of the junction left unmatched. CDR3 nucleotide sequence: TGTGCCAGCAGTCCGACAGGGGGCAGACAGCCCCAGCATTTT. It encodes CASSPTGGRQPQHF.

The chain joins TRBV6-5 to TRBJ2-6; D is undetermined. Trimming removed 6 bases from V and 0 bases from J, with 6 bases in between. CDR3 size: 14 residues. CDR1 is MNHEY, CDR2 SVGAGI, per germline. The CDR3 region has the DNA TGTGCCAGCAGGCGCCCCTCTGGGGCCAACGTCCTGACTTTC. Its protein is CASRRPSGANVLTF.

The chain couples TRBV5-6 to TRBJ2-4; 7 bases are a match to TRBD1. The junction had 4 bases not matched to a gene; V was cut back by 4 bases and J by 6 bases. CDR1 is SGHDT, CDR2 YYEEEE, per germline. The CDR3 sequence is 13 residues long. CDR3 sequence reads: CASSTQGVNIQYF. The CDR3 DNA sequence: TGTGCCAGCAGCACTCAGGGGGTAAACATTCAGTACTTC.

The rearrangement joins TRBV4-2 to TRBJ2-7; D not resolved. The V end was cut by 6 bases, the J end by 7 bases, with 22 bases between. The CDR3 is 15 amino acids. The germline V gene has CDR1 LGHNA and CDR2 YNFKEQ. The CDR3 protein is CASSPLPNRPWEQYF. For the CDR3, the DNA is TGTGCCAGCAGTCCACTACCAAATCGGCCCTGGGAGCAGTACTTC.

The rearrangement links TRBV5-1 to TRBJ1-1; D is possibly TRBD1 (6 bases). This CDR3 is 16 amino acids long. The germline CDR1 and CDR2 sequences are SGHRS and YFSETQ. V dropped 5 bases and J dropped 1 base, with 18 bases sitting between them. In nucleotides, the CDR3 is TGCGCCAGCAGAAATCGGGGGGGGGCTGGGAACACTGAAGCTTTCTTT. It translates to CASRNRGGAGNTEAFF.

This chain links TRBV5-1 with TRBJ2-3; TRBD2 agrees at 12 bases. Unmatched junction bases numbered 4, after V lost 0 bases and J lost 5 bases. CDR1 and CDR2 (germline): SGHRS, YFSETQ. This CDR3 is built from 16 residues. CDR3 sequence reads: CASSLGLAGEGDTQYF. CDR3 in DNA: TGCGCCAGCAGCTTGGGACTAGCGGGAGAGGGAGATACGCAGTATTTT.

The chain combines TRBV6-5 with TRBJ1-1; D is perhaps TRBD1 (6 bases). V was shortened by 6 bases and J by 4 bases, with 9 bases between the two germline ends. The CDR3 runs to 12 residues. Germline values: CDR1 MNHEY, CDR2 SVGAGI. The CDR3 DNA sequence: TGTGCCAGCAGAACAGGGATCACTGAAGCTTTCTTT. Protein product: CASRTGITEAFF.

The chain recombines TRBV7-2 with TRBJ2-3, with D tentatively TRBD2 (5 bases). V was shortened by 3 bases and J by 4 bases, with 14 bases between the two germline ends. The CDR3 consists of 15 residues. Looked up from germline, CDR1 is SGHTA and CDR2 is FQGNSA. In nucleotides, the CDR3 is TGTGCCAGCAGCTTCGGTCCGTCCGGGGCAGATACGCAGTATTTT. This codes for CASSFGPSGADTQYF.

DNA of the CDR3: TGTGCCAGCAGCGTAGGGGTTTGGAGTTTAGACGACTATGGCTACACCTTC. Translation gives CASSVGVWSLDDYGYTF. This sequence joins TRBV9 and TRBJ1-2; D remains unclear. Deletions cut 0 bases from V and 3 bases from J, with 18 bases between. CDR3 length: 17 residues. Germline V gives CDR1 SGDLS, CDR2 YYNGEE.